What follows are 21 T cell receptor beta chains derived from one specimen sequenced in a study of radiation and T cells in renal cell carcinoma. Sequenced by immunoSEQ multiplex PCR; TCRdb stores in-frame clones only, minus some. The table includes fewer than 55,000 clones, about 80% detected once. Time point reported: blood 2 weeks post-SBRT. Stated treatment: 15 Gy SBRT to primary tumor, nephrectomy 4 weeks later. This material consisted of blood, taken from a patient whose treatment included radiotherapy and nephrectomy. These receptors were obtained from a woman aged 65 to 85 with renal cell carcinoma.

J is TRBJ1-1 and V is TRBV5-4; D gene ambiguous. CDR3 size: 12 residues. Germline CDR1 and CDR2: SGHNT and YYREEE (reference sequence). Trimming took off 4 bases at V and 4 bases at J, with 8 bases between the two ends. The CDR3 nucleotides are TGTGCCAGCAGCGGAGGTCTCACTGAAGCTTTCTTT. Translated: CASSGGLTEAFF.

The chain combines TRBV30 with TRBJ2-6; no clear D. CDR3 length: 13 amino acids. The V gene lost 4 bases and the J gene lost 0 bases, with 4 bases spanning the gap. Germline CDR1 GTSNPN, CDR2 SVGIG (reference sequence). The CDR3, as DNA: TGTGCCTGGACCAGCTCTGGGGCCAACGTCCTGACTTTC. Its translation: CAWTSSGANVLTF. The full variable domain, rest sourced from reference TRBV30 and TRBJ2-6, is SQTIHQWPATLVQPVGSPLSLECTVEGTSNPNLYWYRQAAGRGLQLLFYSVGIGQISSEVPQNLSASRPQDRQFILSSKKLLLSDSGFYLCAWTSSGANVLTFGAGSRLTVL.

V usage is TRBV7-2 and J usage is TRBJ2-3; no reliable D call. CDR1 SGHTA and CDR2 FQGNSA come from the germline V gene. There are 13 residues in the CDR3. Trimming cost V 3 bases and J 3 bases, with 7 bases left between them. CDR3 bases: TGTGCCAGCAGCTTCGTATCAACAGATACGCAGTATTTT. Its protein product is CASSFVSTDTQYF.

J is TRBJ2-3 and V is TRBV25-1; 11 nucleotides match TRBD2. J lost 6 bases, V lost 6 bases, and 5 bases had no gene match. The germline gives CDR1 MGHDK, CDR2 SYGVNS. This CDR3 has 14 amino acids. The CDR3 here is CASSLAGGLDTQYF. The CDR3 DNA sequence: TGTGCCAGCAGCCTAGCGGGAGGTTTGGATACGCAGTATTTT.

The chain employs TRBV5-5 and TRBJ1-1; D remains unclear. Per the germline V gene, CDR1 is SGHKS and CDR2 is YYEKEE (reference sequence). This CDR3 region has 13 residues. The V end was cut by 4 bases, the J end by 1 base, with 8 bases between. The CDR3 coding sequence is TGTGCCAGCAGCGGTATACAGAACACTGAAGCTTTCTTT. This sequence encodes CASSGIQNTEAFF.

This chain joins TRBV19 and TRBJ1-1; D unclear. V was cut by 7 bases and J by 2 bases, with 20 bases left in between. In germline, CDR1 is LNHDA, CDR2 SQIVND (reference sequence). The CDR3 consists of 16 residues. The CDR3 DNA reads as TGTGCCAGTACCCCCCTAGCGTCTTACACCAACACTGAAGCTTTCTTT. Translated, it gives CASTPLASYTNTEAFF.

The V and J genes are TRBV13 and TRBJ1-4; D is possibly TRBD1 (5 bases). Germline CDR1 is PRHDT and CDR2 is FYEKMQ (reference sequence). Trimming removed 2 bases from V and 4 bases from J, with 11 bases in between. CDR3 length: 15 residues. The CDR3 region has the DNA TGTGCCAGCAGCTTAAACAGGCACATTAATGAAAAACTGTTTTTT. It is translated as CASSLNRHINEKLFF.

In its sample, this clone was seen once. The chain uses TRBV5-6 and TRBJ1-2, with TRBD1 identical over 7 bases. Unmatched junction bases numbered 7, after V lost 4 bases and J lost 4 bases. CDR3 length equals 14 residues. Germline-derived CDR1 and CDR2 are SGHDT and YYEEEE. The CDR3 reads CASSRDSSFYGYTF. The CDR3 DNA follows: TGTGCCAGCAGCCGGGACAGCTCTTTCTATGGCTACACCTTC.

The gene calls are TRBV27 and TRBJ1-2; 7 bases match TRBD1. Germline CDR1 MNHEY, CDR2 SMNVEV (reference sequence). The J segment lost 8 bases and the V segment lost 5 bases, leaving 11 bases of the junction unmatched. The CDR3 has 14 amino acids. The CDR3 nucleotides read TGTGCCAGCAGTCTCAGACAGGGCGCCGGGGGCTACACCTTC. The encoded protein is CASSLRQGAGGYTF.

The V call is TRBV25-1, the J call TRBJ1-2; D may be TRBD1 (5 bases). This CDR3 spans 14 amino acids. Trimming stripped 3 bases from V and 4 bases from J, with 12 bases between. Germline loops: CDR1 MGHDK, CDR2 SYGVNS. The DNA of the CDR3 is TGTGCCAGCAGTGACCTCACGGGGCCCTATGGCTACACCTTC. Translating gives CASSDLTGPYGYTF.

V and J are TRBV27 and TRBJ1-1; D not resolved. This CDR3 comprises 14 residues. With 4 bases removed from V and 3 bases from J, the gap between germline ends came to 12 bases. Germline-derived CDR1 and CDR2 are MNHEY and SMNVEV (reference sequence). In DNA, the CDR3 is TGTGCCAGCAGTTCCCAGTGGCCAGACACTGAAGCTTTCTTT. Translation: CASSSQWPDTEAFF.

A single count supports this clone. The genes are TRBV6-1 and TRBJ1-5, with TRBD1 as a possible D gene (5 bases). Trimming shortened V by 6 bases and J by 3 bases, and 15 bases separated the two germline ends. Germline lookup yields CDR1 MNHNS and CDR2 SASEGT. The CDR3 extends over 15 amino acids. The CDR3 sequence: CASRMVGDYNQPQHF. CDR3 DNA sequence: TGTGCCAGCAGGATGGTAGGGGACTACAATCAGCCCCAGCATTTT.

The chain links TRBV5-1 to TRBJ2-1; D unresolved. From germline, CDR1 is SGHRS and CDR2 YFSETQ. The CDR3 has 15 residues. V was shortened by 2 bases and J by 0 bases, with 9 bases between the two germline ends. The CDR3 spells CASSFAVSSYNEQFF. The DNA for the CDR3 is TGCGCCAGCAGCTTCGCGGTCAGCTCCTACAATGAGCAGTTCTTC.

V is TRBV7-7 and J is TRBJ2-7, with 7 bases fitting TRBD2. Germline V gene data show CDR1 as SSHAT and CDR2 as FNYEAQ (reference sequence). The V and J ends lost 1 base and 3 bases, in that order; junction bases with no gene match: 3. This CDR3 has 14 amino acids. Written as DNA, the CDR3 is TGTGCCAGCAGCTTAGGGGAGGGCGGCTACGAGCAGTACTTC. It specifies CASSLGEGGYEQYF.

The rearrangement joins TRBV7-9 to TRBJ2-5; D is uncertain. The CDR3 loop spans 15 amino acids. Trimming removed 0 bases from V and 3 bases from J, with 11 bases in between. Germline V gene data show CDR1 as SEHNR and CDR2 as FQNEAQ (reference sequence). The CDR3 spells CASSLAPSGEETQYF. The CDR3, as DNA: TGTGCCAGCAGCTTAGCGCCATCTGGGGAAGAGACCCAGTACTTC.

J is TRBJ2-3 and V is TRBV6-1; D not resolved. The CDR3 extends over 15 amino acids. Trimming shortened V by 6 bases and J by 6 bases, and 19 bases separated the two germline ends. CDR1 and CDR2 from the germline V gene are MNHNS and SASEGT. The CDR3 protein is CASSADWAGPDTQYF. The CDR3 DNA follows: TGTGCCAGCAGCGCCGATTGGGCAGGTCCCGATACGCAGTATTTT.

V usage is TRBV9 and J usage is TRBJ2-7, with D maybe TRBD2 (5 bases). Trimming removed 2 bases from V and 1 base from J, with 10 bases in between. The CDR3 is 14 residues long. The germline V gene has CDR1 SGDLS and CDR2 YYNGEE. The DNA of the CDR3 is TGTGCCAGCAGCGTGAGCGGAAATTCCTACGAGCAGTACTTC. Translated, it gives CASSVSGNSYEQYF.

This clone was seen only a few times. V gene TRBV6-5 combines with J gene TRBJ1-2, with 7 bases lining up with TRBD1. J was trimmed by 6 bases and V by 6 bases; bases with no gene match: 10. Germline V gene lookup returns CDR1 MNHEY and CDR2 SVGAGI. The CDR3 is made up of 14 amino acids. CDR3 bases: TGTGCCAGCAGCCCGGGGACAGCCTGGGATGGCTACACCTTC. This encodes CASSPGTAWDGYTF.

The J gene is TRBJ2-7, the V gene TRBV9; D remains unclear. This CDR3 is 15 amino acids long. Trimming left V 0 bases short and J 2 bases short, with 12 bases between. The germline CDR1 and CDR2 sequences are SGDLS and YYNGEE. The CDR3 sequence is CASSVGGDATYEQYF. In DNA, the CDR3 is TGTGCCAGCAGCGTAGGAGGCGACGCGACCTACGAGCAGTACTTC.

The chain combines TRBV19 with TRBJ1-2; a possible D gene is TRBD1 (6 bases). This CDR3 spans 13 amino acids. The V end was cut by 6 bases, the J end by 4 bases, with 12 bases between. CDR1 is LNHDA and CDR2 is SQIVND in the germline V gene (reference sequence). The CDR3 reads CASRGDTFYGYTF. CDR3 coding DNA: TGTGCCAGTAGAGGGGACACCTTCTATGGCTACACCTTC.

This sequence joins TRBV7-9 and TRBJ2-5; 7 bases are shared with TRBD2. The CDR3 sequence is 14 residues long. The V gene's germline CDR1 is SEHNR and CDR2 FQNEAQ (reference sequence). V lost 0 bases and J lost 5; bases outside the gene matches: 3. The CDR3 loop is CASSLAGGIETQYF. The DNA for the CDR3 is TGTGCCAGCAGCTTAGCCGGGGGGATCGAGACCCAGTACTTC.